The clone carrying this T cell receptor (beta chain) was detected only a few times. Germline-derived CDR1 and CDR2 are SGHRS and YFSETQ. The CDR3 totals 15 residues. The V and J ends lost 2 bases and 7 bases respectively, with 15 bases between them. The data are from a study of blood T cell repertoires in COVID-19. Assay: immunoSEQ multiplex PCR; the TCRdb copy retains only in-frame clones and omits some. Among approximately 240,000 clones listed, around 85% were seen once. The chain recombines TRBV5-1 with TRBJ1-4; a possible D gene is TRBD1 (6 bases). Sequencing input: PBMCs or T cells enriched from blood (not recorded which). The origin of this receptor is a woman aged 50 to 60 in a cohort exposed to, infected with or recovered from COVID-19 (not recorded which). The CDR3 sequence: CASSFGGASSEKLFF. The CDR3 DNA sequence: TGCGCCAGCAGCTTCGGGGGGGCCTCTAGTGAAAAACTGTTTTTT.